The rows below give T cell receptor beta chains drawn from one sample of a study of blood T cell repertoires in COVID-19. Sequencing used immunoSEQ multiplex PCR; TCRdb keeps in-frame clones, though not all of them. The repertoire holds 15,000 to 25,000 clones, 85% to 95% seen once, with approximately 4% in the top ten. What was sequenced was peripheral blood. These receptors came from a woman aged 45-60 years with active COVID-19. CDR3s leave out the opening cysteine and the closing phenylalanine or tryptophan. The order of the fields is J gene, V gene, CDR3 protein.

TRBJ1-4 | TRBV10-1 | ANAQGTNEKLF
TRBJ2-1 | TRBV12-3/TRBV12-4 | ASSPREQF
TRBJ1-2 | TRBV28 | ASSSNENPTGIYGYT
TRBJ1-1 | TRBV4-1 | ASSQDATGSNTEAF
TRBJ1-5 | TRBV27 | ASSLQGASNQPQH
TRBJ2-1 | TRBV28 | ASIPSGSGRGYNEQF
TRBJ2-1 | TRBV2 | ASLTSGSPGNEQF
TRBJ2-1 | TRBV5-1 | ASSSTPGQNNEQF
TRBJ1-1 | TRBV5-4 | ASSTLQIPNTEAF
TRBJ1-1 | TRBV9 | ASSQGTSGSAF
TRBJ1-2 | TRBV2 | ASSPGQGGDYGYT
TRBJ1-2 | TRBV6-2/TRBV6-3 | ASSETGANYGYT
TRBJ2-7 | TRBV10-3 | AISVGTKYEQY
TRBJ1-5 | TRBV6-5 | ASSYDRGFGQPQH
TRBJ2-3 | TRBV2 | ASSDPRSTDTQY
TRBJ2-7 | TRBV5-1 | ASSLIAGEGEQY
TRBJ2-7 | TRBV28 | ASRRLATPYEQY
TRBJ1-1 | TRBV2 | ASSVQGTTEAF
TRBJ2-7 | TRBV9 | ASSSGLAGDHEQY
TRBJ2-3 | TRBV7-3 | ASSLVGAGTDTQY
TRBJ1-2 | TRBV2 | ASSENTRVGWGYT
TRBJ2-1 | TRBV7-2 | ASRFGGGANEQF
TRBJ2-1 | TRBV7-9 | ASSLTSGRYNEQF
TRBJ1-1 | TRBV5-1 | ASSLRTVNTEAF
TRBJ2-5 | TRBV19 | ASSIGVDRVGETQY
TRBJ1-3 | TRBV11-2 | ASSLDRASGNTIY
TRBJ2-3 | TRBV9 | ASSVGPSGRPDTQY
TRBJ2-7 | TRBV5-6 | ASSLQGPSSYEQY
TRBJ1-5 | TRBV10-1 | ASSTGNNQPQH
TRBJ2-7 | TRBV5-4 | ASSLGVAGEYREQY
TRBJ1-6 | TRBV3-1/TRBV3-2 | ASSQKTGSSPLH
TRBJ1-1 | TRBV5-5 | ASSFGGNTEAF
TRBJ1-1 | TRBV6-6 | ASNNRGLNTEAF
TRBJ2-2 | TRBV5-5 | ASSLIGGTNTGELF
TRBJ2-7 | TRBV19 | ASSIAPGYEQY
TRBJ2-7 | TRBV9 | ASSVGGSGLAYEQY
TRBJ1-4 | TRBV25-1 | ASSPKDRVDDEKLF
TRBJ2-2 | TRBV5-4 | ASSPGLAGAGELF
TRBJ2-7 | TRBV5-6 | ASSLQGEFDEQY
TRBJ2-2 | TRBV12-1 | ASSPSGVANTGELF
TRBJ2-5 | TRBV5-1 | ASSLGQGARTQY
TRBJ2-1 | TRBV11-2 | ASSLDGTGSGDEQF
TRBJ2-1 | TRBV19 | ARQETSSYNEQF
TRBJ2-4 | TRBV19 | ASSRTGTNIQY
TRBJ2-3 | TRBV27 | ASSKFYGDNTQY